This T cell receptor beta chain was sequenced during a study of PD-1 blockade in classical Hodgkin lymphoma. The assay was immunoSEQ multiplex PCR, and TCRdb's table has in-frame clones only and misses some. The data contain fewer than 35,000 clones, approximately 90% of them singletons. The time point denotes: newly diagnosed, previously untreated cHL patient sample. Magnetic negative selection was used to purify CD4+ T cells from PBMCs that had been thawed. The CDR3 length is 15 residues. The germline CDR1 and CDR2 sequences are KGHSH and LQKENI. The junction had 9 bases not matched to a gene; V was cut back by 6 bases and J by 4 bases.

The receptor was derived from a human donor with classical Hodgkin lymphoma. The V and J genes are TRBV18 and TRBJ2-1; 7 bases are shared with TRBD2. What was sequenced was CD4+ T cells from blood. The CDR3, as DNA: TGTGCCAGCTCCCCCACTAGCGCCGGGTACAATGAGCAGTTCTTC. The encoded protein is CASSPTSAGYNEQFF.